These T cell receptor beta chains were read from a single sample in a study of blood T cell repertoires in COVID-19. Produced via immunoSEQ multiplex PCR; TCRdb's table is partial and in-frame only. Here the sample spans more than 200,000 clones, about 87% being singletons. Source material: peripheral blood. All receptors come from a man between 65 and 79 years old with acute or convalescent COVID-19. CDR3s include the opening cysteine and the closing phenylalanine or tryptophan. The order of the fields is V gene, clone size, J gene, D gene, CDR3 protein, CDR3 DNA. The D gene is left open where the match is weak. Clone sizes are given selectively: once, few, many, or a class where the clone is expanded.

TRBV18	once	TRBJ2-5	.	CASSKAGETQYF	TGTGCCAGCTCGAAGGCGGGAGAGACCCAGTACTTC
TRBV5-4	.	TRBJ2-3	TRBD1	CASKGQAPTDTQYF	TGTGCCAGCAAAGGACAGGCGCCCACAGATACGCAGTATTTT
TRBV7-9	.	TRBJ2-5	TRBD1	CASSLRATGQETQYF	TGTGCCAGCAGCTTAAGGGCGACAGGGCAAGAGACCCAGTACTTC
TRBV24-1	.	TRBJ2-1	TRBD2	CATSEAGATISYNEQFF	TGTGCCACCAGTGAGGCGGGAGCGACGATTTCCTACAATGAGCAGTTCTTC
TRBV3-1/TRBV3-2	.	TRBJ1-5	.	CASSQAGNGQPQHF	TGTGCCAGCAGCCAAGCCGGGAATGGTCAGCCCCAGCATTTT
TRBV27	.	TRBJ2-1	TRBD2	CASSLGAGDYNEQFF	TGTGCCAGCAGTTTAGGAGCGGGAGATTACAATGAGCAGTTCTTC
TRBV5-5	.	TRBJ2-7	.	CASSFEELSYEQYF	TGTGCCAGCAGCTTTGAGGAATTATCGTACGAGCAGTACTTC
TRBV15	once	TRBJ1-4	TRBD1	CATSRDSGTGKWEKLFF	TGTGCCACCAGCAGAGATTCCGGGACAGGGAAGTGGGAAAAACTGTTTTTT
TRBV29-1	.	TRBJ2-7	.	CSVAQVGEQYF	TGCAGCGTCGCCCAGGTTGGAGAGCAGTACTTC
TRBV4-3	.	TRBJ2-2	.	CASSRRAGTNTGELFF	TGCGCCAGCAGCCGGAGAGCCGGGACTAACACCGGGGAGCTGTTTTTT
TRBV7-2	.	TRBJ1-1	.	CASSLGLTAMNTEAFF	TGTGCCAGCAGCTTAGGTTTAACAGCCATGAACACTGAAGCTTTCTTT
TRBV19	.	TRBJ1-4	.	CASSAGATNEKLFF	TGTGCCAGTAGCGCGGGGGCAACTAATGAAAAACTGTTTTTT
TRBV29-1	.	TRBJ2-4	TRBD2	CSVLAVAKNIQYF	TGCAGCGTTCTAGCGGTAGCCAAAAACATTCAGTACTTC
TRBV29-1	.	TRBJ1-1	.	CSVNKGTRTEAFF	TGCAGCGTTAACAAGGGGACTAGAACTGAAGCTTTCTTT
TRBV11-1	.	TRBJ1-4	.	CASSLTGSTNEKLFF	TGTGCCAGCAGCTTGACAGGATCAACTAATGAAAAACTGTTTTTT
TRBV3-1/TRBV3-2	.	TRBJ2-1	TRBD1	CASSQDRGGFYNEQFF	TGTGCCAGCAGCCAAGATCGAGGGGGCTTCTACAATGAGCAGTTCTTC
TRBV6-1	.	TRBJ1-2	.	CASSEVPRGYTF	TGTGCCAGCAGTGAAGTGCCCCGGGGCTACACCTTC
TRBV4-2	.	TRBJ2-7	TRBD2	CASSQDPMTSGIYEQYF	TGTGCCAGCAGCCAAGATCCCATGACTAGCGGGATCTACGAGCAGTACTTC
TRBV28	.	TRBJ1-2	.	CASSWERDIRGYTF	TGTGCCAGCAGTTGGGAGAGGGATATACGTGGCTACACCTTC
TRBV6-4	.	TRBJ2-2	.	CASSVEGTGELFF	TGTGCCAGCAGTGTCGAGGGCACCGGGGAGCTGTTTTTT
TRBV6-5	.	TRBJ2-3	TRBD1	CASKTGTGADTQYF	TGTGCCAGCAAAACAGGGACAGGGGCCGATACGCAGTATTTT
TRBV19	.	TRBJ2-1	.	CASSISGSSYNEQFF	TGTGCCAGTAGTATTAGCGGCAGTTCCTACAATGAGCAGTTCTTC
TRBV6-5	once	TRBJ1-4	.	CASSFGREAALFF	TGTGCCAGCAGTTTCGGCCGCGAGGCCGCACTGTTTTTT
TRBV7-2	.	TRBJ2-2	.	CASSLQTITGELFF	TGTGCCAGCAGCTTACAGACAATCACCGGGGAGCTGTTTTTT
TRBV28	once	TRBJ2-7	.	CASSLPGGPNEQYF	TGTGCCAGCAGTTTACCCGGAGGGCCTAACGAGCAGTACTTC
TRBV19	.	TRBJ2-2	.	CASSIQGSTGELFF	TGTGCCAGTAGTATACAGGGCAGCACCGGGGAGCTGTTTTTT
TRBV6-4	few	TRBJ2-5	.	CASSDRPGETQYF	TGTGCCAGCAGTGACAGGCCAGGGGAGACCCAGTACTTC
TRBV6-1	.	TRBJ2-2	.	CASSDGVYTGELFF	TGTGCCAGCAGTGACGGAGTCTACACCGGGGAGCTGTTTTTT
TRBV29-1	.	TRBJ2-1	.	CSVDSGFGGNEQFF	TGCAGCGTTGACTCAGGGTTCGGGGGAAATGAGCAGTTCTTC
TRBV7-2	.	TRBJ1-1	TRBD1	CASSLGGTGWDTEAFF	TGTGCCAGCAGCTTAGGAGGGACAGGGTGGGACACTGAAGCTTTCTTT
TRBV10-3	.	TRBJ1-1	TRBD1	CAISETEGQGHTEAFF	TGTGCCATCAGTGAGACTGAAGGACAGGGCCACACTGAAGCTTTCTTT
TRBV6-5	few	TRBJ2-7	TRBD2	CASSLAGGSYEQYF	TGTGCCAGCAGTTTAGCGGGAGGAAGCTACGAGCAGTACTTC
TRBV7-2	.	TRBJ1-1	.	CASSLWGVPGTEAFF	TGTGCCAGCAGCTTATGGGGGGTCCCGGGCACTGAAGCTTTCTTT
TRBV19	.	TRBJ2-1	.	CASSEGLSFSGEQFF	TGTGCCAGTAGTGAGGGTCTATCCTTTAGTGGTGAGCAGTTCTTC
TRBV19	.	TRBJ1-6	TRBD1	CASNIQGQGTFNSPLHF	TGTGCCAGTAACATACAGGGACAGGGGACGTTTAATTCACCCCTCCACTTT
TRBV15	.	TRBJ1-1	.	CATSRQLTQNPEAFF	TGTGCCACCAGCAGACAACTAACTCAGAACCCCGAAGCTTTCTTT
TRBV2	.	TRBJ1-5	.	CASSDWGLENQPQHF	TGTGCCAGCAGTGATTGGGGCCTCGAAAATCAGCCCCAGCATTTT
TRBV5-1	.	TRBJ2-2	TRBD2	CASSSGGGRGTGELFF	TGCGCCAGCAGCTCCGGCGGCGGGAGAGGCACCGGGGAGCTGTTTTTT
TRBV5-1	.	TRBJ2-6	TRBD1	CASTTGGGGANVLTF	TGCGCCAGCACGACAGGGGGAGGTGGGGCCAACGTCCTGACTTTC
TRBV19	.	TRBJ2-1	TRBD2	CASSIPVGSGRELRNEQFF	TGTGCCAGTAGTATCCCGGTTGGGAGCGGGAGAGAGCTACGCAATGAGCAGTTCTTC
TRBV5-1	.	TRBJ2-7	.	CASSPEDMSYEQYF	TGCGCCAGCAGCCCAGAGGACATGTCCTACGAGCAGTACTTC
TRBV5-5	.	TRBJ2-5	TRBD1	CASSFPQGAGETQYF	TGTGCCAGCAGCTTCCCTCAGGGGGCGGGAGAGACCCAGTACTTC
TRBV12-3/TRBV12-4	.	TRBJ2-5	.	CASSLRPGWDQYF	TGTGCCAGCAGTTTACGGCCAGGGTGGGACCAGTACTTC
TRBV25-1	.	TRBJ2-1	TRBD2	CASGRSSGRASEQFF	TGTGCCAGCGGACGGTCTAGCGGGAGGGCCTCTGAGCAGTTCTTC
TRBV19	.	TRBJ1-2	TRBD1	CASSIGQGSYGYTF	TGTGCCAGTAGCATAGGACAGGGATCGTATGGCTACACCTTC
TRBV6-5	.	TRBJ1-2	.	CASSRVGGNYGYTF	TGTGCCAGCAGTCGGGTCGGGGGTAACTATGGCTACACCTTC
TRBV19	few	TRBJ2-3	.	CASSISHNSDTQYF	TGTGCCAGTAGTATATCGCATAACTCAGATACGCAGTATTTT
TRBV3-1/TRBV3-2	.	TRBJ2-3	.	CASSADGVPDTQYF	TGTGCCAGCAGCGCCGACGGGGTACCGGATACGCAGTATTTT